This T cell receptor (beta chain) emerged from a study of technical replicates of blood from several donors. Assay: immunoSEQ multiplex PCR; the TCRdb copy retains only in-frame clones and omits some. The repertoire holds approximately 79,000 clones, with approximately 97% as singletons. The sequence derives from a human donor in good health. Sequencing was done on a sample of T cells isolated from PBMCs.

As DNA, the CDR3 is TGTGCCAGCAGTTTAGGTGGGAGGGCCGGGGAAGAGACCCAGTACTTC. Protein: CASSLGGRAGEETQYF. The rearrangement uses TRBV27 and TRBJ2-5, with 7 bases identical to TRBD2. Germline trimming cut 2 bases from V and 3 bases from J; bases unmatched to any gene: 9. Germline CDR1 reads MNHEY; CDR2 reads SMNVEV (reference sequence). The CDR3 spans 16 residues.